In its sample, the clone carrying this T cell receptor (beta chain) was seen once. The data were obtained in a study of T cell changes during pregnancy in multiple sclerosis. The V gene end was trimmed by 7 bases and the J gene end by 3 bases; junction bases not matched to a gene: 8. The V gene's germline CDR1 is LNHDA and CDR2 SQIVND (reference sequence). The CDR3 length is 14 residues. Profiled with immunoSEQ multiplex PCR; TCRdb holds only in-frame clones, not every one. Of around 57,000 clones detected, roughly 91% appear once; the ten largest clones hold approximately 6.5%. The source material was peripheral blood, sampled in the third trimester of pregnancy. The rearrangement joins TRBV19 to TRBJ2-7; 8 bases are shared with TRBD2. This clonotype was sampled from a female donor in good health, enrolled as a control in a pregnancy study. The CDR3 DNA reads TGTGCCAGTACCCCGCGGGGGGAGGGCTACGAGCAGTACTTC. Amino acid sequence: CASTPRGEGYEQYF.